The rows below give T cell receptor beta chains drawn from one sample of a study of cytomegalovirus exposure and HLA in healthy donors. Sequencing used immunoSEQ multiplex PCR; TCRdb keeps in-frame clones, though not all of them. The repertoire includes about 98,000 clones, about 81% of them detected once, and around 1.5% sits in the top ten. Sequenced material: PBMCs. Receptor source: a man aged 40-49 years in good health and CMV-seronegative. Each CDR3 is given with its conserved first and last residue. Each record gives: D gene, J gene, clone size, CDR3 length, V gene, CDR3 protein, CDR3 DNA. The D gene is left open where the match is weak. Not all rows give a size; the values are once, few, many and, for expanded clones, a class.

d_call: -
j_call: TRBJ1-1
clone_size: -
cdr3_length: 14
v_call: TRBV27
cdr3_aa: CASSLSPGNTEAFF
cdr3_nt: TGTGCCAGCAGTTTATCGCCGGGGAACACTGAAGCTTTCTTT

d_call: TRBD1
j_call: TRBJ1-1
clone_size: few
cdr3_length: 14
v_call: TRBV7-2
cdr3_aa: CASSPDRVNTEAFF
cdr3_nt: TGTGCCAGCAGTCCGGACAGGGTGAACACTGAAGCTTTCTTT

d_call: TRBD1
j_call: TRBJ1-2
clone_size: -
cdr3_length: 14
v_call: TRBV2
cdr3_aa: CASSEQQGARGYTF
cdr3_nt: TGTGCCAGCAGTGAACAGCAGGGGGCGCGGGGCTACACCTTC

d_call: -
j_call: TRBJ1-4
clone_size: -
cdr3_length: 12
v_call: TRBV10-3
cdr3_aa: CAIGRGDEKLFF
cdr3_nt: TGTGCCATCGGGCGGGGAGACGAAAAACTGTTTTTT

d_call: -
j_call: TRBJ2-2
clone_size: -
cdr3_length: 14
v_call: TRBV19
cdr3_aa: CASSIVGGTGELFF
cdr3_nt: TGTGCCAGTAGTATAGTCGGGGGTACCGGGGAGCTGTTTTTT

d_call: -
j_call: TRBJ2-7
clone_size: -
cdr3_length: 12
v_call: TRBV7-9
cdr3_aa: CSSSLVAYEQYF
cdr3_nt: TGTTCCAGCAGCTTAGTAGCCTACGAGCAGTACTTC

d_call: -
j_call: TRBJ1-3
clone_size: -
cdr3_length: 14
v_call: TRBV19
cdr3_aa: CASSILGTGNTIYF
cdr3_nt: TGTGCCAGTAGTATTCTGGGCACTGGAAACACCATATATTTT

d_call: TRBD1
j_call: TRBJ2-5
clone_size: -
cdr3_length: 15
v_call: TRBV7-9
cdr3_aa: CASSYRQGGRREQYF
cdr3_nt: TGTGCCAGCAGCTACCGACAGGGCGGTCGAAGAGAGCAGTACTTC

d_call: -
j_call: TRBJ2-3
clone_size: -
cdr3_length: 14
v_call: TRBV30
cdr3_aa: CAWLWGRGTDTQYF
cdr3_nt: TGTGCCTGGCTATGGGGCAGGGGCACAGATACGCAGTATTTT

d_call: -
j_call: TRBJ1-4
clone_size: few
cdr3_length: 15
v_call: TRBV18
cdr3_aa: CASSGRTEGGEKLFF
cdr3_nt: TGTGCCAGCTCAGGACGGACAGAGGGTGGCGAAAAACTGTTTTTT

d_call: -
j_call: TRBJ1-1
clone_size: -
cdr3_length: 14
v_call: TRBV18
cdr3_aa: CASSPSGRGGVAFF
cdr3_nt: TGTGCCAGCTCACCTTCCGGCAGGGGCGGAGTAGCTTTCTTT

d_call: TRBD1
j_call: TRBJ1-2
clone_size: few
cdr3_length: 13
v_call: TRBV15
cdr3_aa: CATSSHRGGGYTF
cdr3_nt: TGTGCCACCAGCAGCCACAGGGGTGGCGGCTACACCTTC

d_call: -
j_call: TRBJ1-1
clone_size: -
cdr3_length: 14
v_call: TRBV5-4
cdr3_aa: CASSLSHLDTEAFF
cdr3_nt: TGTGCCAGCAGCTTGAGCCATCTGGACACTGAAGCTTTCTTT

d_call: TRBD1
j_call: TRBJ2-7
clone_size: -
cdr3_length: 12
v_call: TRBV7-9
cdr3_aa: CASSGQGYEQYF
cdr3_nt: TGTGCCAGCAGCGGACAGGGCTACGAGCAGTACTTC

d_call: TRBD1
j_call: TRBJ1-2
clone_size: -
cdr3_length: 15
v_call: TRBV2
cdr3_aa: CASSGGTGTNYGYTF
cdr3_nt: TGTGCCAGCAGTGGGGGGACAGGAACTAACTATGGCTACACCTTC

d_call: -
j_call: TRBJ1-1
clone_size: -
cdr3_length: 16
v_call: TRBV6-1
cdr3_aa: CASSDSRVRVNTEAFF
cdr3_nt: TGTGCCAGCAGTGATAGTAGGGTCAGGGTGAACACTGAAGCTTTCTTT

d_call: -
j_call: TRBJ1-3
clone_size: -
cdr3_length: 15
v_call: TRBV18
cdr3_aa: CASSPRPVPSDTIYF
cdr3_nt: TGTGCCAGCTCACCTCGGCCAGTTCCGAGCGACACCATATATTTT

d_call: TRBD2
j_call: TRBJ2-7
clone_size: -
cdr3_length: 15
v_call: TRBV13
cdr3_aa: CASSLALADSYEQYF
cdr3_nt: TGTGCCAGCAGCTTAGCACTAGCGGACTCCTACGAGCAGTACTTC

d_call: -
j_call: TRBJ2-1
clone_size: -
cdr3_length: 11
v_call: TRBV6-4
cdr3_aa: CASSDSKGKFF
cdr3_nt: TGTGCCAGCAGTGACTCAAAGGGGAAGTTCTTC

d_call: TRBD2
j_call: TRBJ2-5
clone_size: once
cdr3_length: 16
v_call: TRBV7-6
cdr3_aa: CASSLSSGGGRETQYF
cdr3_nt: TGTGCCAGCAGCTTATCTAGCGGGGGGGGTCGGGAGACCCAGTACTTC

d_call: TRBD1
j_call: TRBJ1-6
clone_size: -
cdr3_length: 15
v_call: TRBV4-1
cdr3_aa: CASSQYGTGNSPLHF
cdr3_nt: TGCGCCAGCAGCCAATACGGGACAGGGAATTCACCCCTCCACTTT

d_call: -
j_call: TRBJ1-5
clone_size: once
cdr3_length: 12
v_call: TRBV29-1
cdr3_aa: CSVGGHNQPQHF
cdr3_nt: TGCAGCGTTGGGGGGCACAATCAGCCCCAGCATTTT

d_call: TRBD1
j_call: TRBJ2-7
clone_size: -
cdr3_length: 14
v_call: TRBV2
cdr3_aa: CASSGGTGGFEQYF
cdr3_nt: TGTGCCAGCAGTGGTGGGACAGGAGGGTTCGAGCAGTACTTC

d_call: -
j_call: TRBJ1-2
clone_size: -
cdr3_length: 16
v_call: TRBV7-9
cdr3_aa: CSSSLNQPTESYGYTF
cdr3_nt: TGTTCCAGCAGCTTGAACCAACCGACGGAGTCGTATGGCTACACCTTC

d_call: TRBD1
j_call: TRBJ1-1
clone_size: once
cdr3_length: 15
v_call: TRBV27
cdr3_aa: CASSPRTGRNTEAFF
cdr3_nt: TGTGCCAGCAGTCCTAGGACAGGGAGGAACACTGAAGCTTTCTTT

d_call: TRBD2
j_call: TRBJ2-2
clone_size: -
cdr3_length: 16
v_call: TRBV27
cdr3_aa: CASSGLAGGGTGELFF
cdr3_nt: TGTGCCAGCAGCGGACTAGCGGGGGGTGGGACCGGGGAGCTGTTTTTT

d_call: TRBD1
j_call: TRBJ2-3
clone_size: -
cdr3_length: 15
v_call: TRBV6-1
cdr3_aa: CASSTGGMETDTQYF
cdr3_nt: TGTGCCAGCAGTACAGGGGGTATGGAGACAGATACGCAGTATTTT

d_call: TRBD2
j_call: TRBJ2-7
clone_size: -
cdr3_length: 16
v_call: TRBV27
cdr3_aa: CASSPTPGLAGYEQYF
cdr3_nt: TGTGCCAGCAGTCCTACACCGGGACTAGCGGGCTACGAGCAGTACTTC

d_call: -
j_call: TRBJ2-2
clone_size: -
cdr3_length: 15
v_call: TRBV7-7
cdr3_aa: CASSAGSGRSGELFF
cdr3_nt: TGTGCCAGCAGCGCCGGGTCCGGAAGGTCCGGGGAGCTGTTTTTT

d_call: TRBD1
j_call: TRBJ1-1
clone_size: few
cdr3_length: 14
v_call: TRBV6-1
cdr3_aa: CASKGQGVNTEAFF
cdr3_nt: TGTGCCAGCAAAGGACAGGGGGTTAACACTGAAGCTTTCTTT

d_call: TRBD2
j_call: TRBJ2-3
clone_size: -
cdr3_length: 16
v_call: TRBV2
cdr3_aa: CASSERASGFTDTQYF
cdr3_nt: TGTGCCAGCAGTGAACGGGCTAGCGGATTCACAGATACGCAGTATTTT

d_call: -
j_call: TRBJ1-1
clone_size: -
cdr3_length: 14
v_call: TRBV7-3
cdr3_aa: CASSLGYGSTEAFF
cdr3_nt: TGTGCCAGCAGCTTAGGGTACGGGAGCACTGAAGCTTTCTTT

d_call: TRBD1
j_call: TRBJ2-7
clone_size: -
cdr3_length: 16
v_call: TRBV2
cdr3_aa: CASSTTRQGETYEQYF
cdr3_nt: TGTGCCAGCAGTACTACCCGACAGGGTGAGACCTACGAGCAGTACTTC

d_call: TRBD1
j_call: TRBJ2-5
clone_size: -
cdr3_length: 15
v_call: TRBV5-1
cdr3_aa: CASSPGTGHQETQYF
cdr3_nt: TGCGCCAGCAGCCCCGGGACAGGGCACCAAGAGACCCAGTACTTC

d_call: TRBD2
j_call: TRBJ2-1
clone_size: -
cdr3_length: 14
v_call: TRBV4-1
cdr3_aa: CASSLGGEGNEQFF
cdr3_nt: TGCGCCAGCAGCCTGGGGGGGGAAGGCAATGAGCAGTTCTTC

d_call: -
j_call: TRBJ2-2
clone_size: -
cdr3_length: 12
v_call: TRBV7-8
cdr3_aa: CASLRDTGELFF
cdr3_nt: TGTGCCAGCTTGCGGGACACCGGGGAGCTGTTTTTT

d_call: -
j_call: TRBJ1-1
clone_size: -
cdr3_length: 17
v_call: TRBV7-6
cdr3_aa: CASSLYDLGGFDTEAFF
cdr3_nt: TGTGCCAGCAGCTTGTATGACCTAGGAGGGTTTGACACTGAAGCTTTCTTT